Sequencing of this T cell receptor (beta chain) was carried out in a study of shared clonotypes between healthy human individuals. The CDR3 loop spans 15 amino acids. Trimming pared 6 bases from V and 0 bases from J, leaving 11 bases between. The germline V gene has CDR1 MGHRA and CDR2 YSYEKL. Terminally differentiated effector memory CD45RA+ cells were left out of the naive CD8 fraction, which was CD45RO-negative and positively selected for CCR7. Every donor was a Caucasian adult from Nashville, Tennessee. The repertoire was sequenced with immunoSEQ multiplex PCR; TCRdb's copy has only in-frame clones and lacks some. The data contain around 1.9 million clones, 85% to 95% of them singletons.

This chain uses TRBV4-1 with TRBJ2-2; no clear D. The receptor was derived from a man between 18 and 35 years old in good health. Some clones in this sample may be carry-over from other donors' samples. Sequencing was performed on naive CD8+ T cells from PBMCs. CDR3 loop: CASSIRPANTGELFF. CDR3 nucleotide sequence: TGCGCCAGCAGTATCCGCCCAGCGAACACCGGGGAGCTGTTTTTT.